Detailed here is one T cell receptor beta chain. What it binds is not known. The source of the sample is a study of T cell repertoires in cytomegalovirus infection. Across the whole study: It was the public TCR beta signatures that indicated both CMV infection and matching HLA type. Whole-study results and caveats: Summed frequency of public TCR beta families distinguished CMV carriers with the relevant HLA. The ex vivo response was dominated by HLA-C-restricted CMV-specific TCR beta clonotypes.

V trimming: 0 bases; J trimming: 8 bases; junction bases outside the gene matches: 13. CDR1 and CDR2 from the germline V gene are LGHNA and YSLEER. The CDR3 is made up of 17 amino acids. TCRdb called the reads again in MiXCR, with one record for every CDR3 protein. The repertoire holds more than 400,000 distinct CDR3 sequences, with 26% as singletons. The clonotype originates from a human donor in good health (CMV status not recorded). Some clones in this sample may be carry-over from other donors' samples. V and J are TRBV4-3 and TRBJ2-1, with TRBD2 identical over 7 bases. Sequencing used PBMCs. This CDR3 reads CASSQEVRATRGDEQFF. The CDR3 DNA is TGCGCCAGCAGCCAAGAGGTACGGGCCACCCGGGGGGATGAGCAGTTCTTC.